The 25 T cell receptor beta chains in this list originate from one sample, sequenced in a study of T-cell memory formation after mild COVID-19. TCRdb passed the 5' RACE reads through MiXCR, listing each CDR3 protein once. The sample holds 50,000 or so distinct CDR3 sequences, over 8.5% seen once. Sequenced input: PBMCs or a T cell subset sorted from them (not recorded which). These receptors all come from an adult woman who had mild COVID-19 (a few samples of this study predate the infection). Cell type and time point are not known.

This clonotype turned up a few times. The CDR3 reads CASRKDRNSYEQYF. For the CDR3, the DNA is TGTGCCAGCAGAAAGGACCGTAACTCCTACGAGCAGTACTTC. The genes are TRBV2 and TRBJ2-7; D uncertain. V gave up 6 bases and J gave up 0 bases, with 12 bases separating them. The CDR3 extends over 14 amino acids. Looked up from germline, CDR1 is SNHLY and CDR2 is FYNNEI. Supplemented by reference TRBV2 and TRBJ2-7, the full variable domain reads EPEVTQTPSHQVTQMGQEVILRCVPISNHLYFYWYRQILGQKVEFLVSFYNNEISEKSEIFDDQFSVERPDGSNFTLKIRSTKLEDSAMYFCASRKDRNSYEQYFGPGTRLTVT.

Many counts were recorded for this clonotype. J is TRBJ1-6 and V is TRBV20-1, with D perhaps matching TRBD1 (5 bases). V lost 3 bases and J 5 bases, leaving 11 bases between the germline ends. The CDR3 consists of 14 residues. Germline V gene lookup returns CDR1 DFQATT and CDR2 SNEGSKA (reference sequence). The CDR3 region has the DNA TGCAGTGCTAGGGAGGGGCCGGATAATTCACCCCTCCACTTT. Amino acids: CSAREGPDNSPLHF.

This chain connects TRBV24-1 to TRBJ1-5; D not resolved. This CDR3 is 15 amino acids long. Germline V gives CDR1 KGHDR, CDR2 SFDVKD. Trimming took off 2 bases at V and 5 bases at J, with 12 bases between the two ends. The CDR3 nucleotides read TGTGCCACCAGTGATTCCAGAGAACGGGATCAGCCCCAGCATTTT. This sequence encodes CATSDSRERDQPQHF.

Details on this clonotype: A read error may be the cause here, since a much bigger clone is one base away. J is TRBJ1-5 and V is TRBV4-3, with 7 positions matching TRBD1. This CDR3 contains 16 residues. Germline V CDR1 and CDR2: LGHNA, YSLEER. In DNA, the CDR3 is TGCGCCAGCAGACAAGATTTGGGACAGAGATATCAGCCCCAGCATTTT. As protein: CASRQDLGQRYQPQHF.

The chain couples TRBV4-1 to TRBJ2-3; 7 bases align to TRBD2. V lost 1 base and J lost 5; bases outside the gene matches: 6. The CDR3 is made up of 15 amino acids. From germline, CDR1 is MGHRA and CDR2 YSYEKL. CDR3 sequence reads: CASSQGRGGVDTQYF. The DNA for the CDR3 is TGCGCCAGCAGCCAAGGGCGCGGGGGTGTAGATACGCAGTATTTT.

The V call is TRBV2, the J call TRBJ2-1, with 11 bases lining up with TRBD2. Germline V gene lookup returns CDR1 SNHLY and CDR2 FYNNEI. The length of the CDR3 is 15 residues. The V and J ends lost 3 bases and 4 bases, in that order; junction bases with no gene match: 2. As DNA, the CDR3 is TGTGCCAGCAGTGACTCTAGCGGGGGGTACAATGAGCAGTTCTTC. This codes for CASSDSSGGYNEQFF.

The V call is TRBV20-1, the J call TRBJ1-2; possibly TRBD1 for D (6 bases). Trimming removed 2 bases from V and 5 bases from J, with 12 bases in between. The V gene's germline CDR1 is DFQATT and CDR2 SNEGSKA (reference sequence). CDR3 length: 13 residues. CDR3 in amino acids: CSARTRTAYGYTF. The CDR3 nucleotides read TGCAGTGCTAGAACCCGGACAGCTTATGGCTACACCTTC.

The sample holds many counts of this clonotype. The chain joins TRBV7-2 to TRBJ1-1; no reliable D call. This CDR3 is 12 amino acids long. Looked up from germline, CDR1 is SGHTA and CDR2 is FQGNSA. The V and J ends lost 8 bases and 7 bases respectively, with 14 bases between them. CDR3 loop: CASGPAYSEAFF. CDR3 DNA sequence: TGTGCCAGCGGGCCCGCCTATAGTGAAGCTTTCTTT.

The chain couples TRBV30 to TRBJ2-3; TRBD1 agrees at 9 bases. With 1 base clipped from V and 2 bases from J, the junction kept 4 bases outside the gene matches. The germline CDR1 and CDR2 sequences are GTSNPN and SVGIG (reference sequence). This CDR3 is built from 15 residues. This CDR3 is CAWSEGDRDTDTQYF. DNA for the CDR3: TGTGCCTGGAGTGAGGGGGACAGGGACACAGATACGCAGTATTTT.

This clonotype appeared a few times. The V and J genes are TRBV24-1 and TRBJ2-3; 8 bases agree with TRBD1. This CDR3 spans 17 amino acids. Germline trimming cut 4 bases from V and 1 base from J; bases unmatched to any gene: 9. CDR1 and CDR2 from the germline V gene are KGHDR and SFDVKD. The CDR3 DNA follows: TGTGCCACCAGTGACCCACAGGGGGATCGGCGCACAGATACGCAGTATTTT. Translation gives CATSDPQGDRRTDTQYF.

V is TRBV12-3 or TRBV12-4 and J is TRBJ1-1; D remains unclear. This CDR3 contains 13 residues. Trimming took off 1 base at V and 1 base at J, with 4 bases between the two ends. The CDR3 region is CASSLGPNTEAFF. Here the CDR3 DNA reads TGTGCCAGCAGTTTAGGGCCGAACACTGAAGCTTTCTTT.

This chain links TRBV4-3 with TRBJ1-1, with a weak D call TRBD1 (5 bases). V was pared by 3 bases and J by 3 bases, with 20 bases between. Germline assignment: CDR1 LGHNA and CDR2 YSLEER. The CDR3 contains 17 residues. The CDR3 nucleotides are TGCGCCAGCAGCCAGGGGAGTACAGGTAGCTGGGACACTGAAGCTTTCTTT. Translation: CASSQGSTGSWDTEAFF.

The rearrangement joins TRBV27 to TRBJ1-1; D unclear. The CDR3 contains 15 residues. V lost 1 base, J lost 2 bases, and 11 bases lay in between. From germline, CDR1 is MNHEY and CDR2 SMNVEV (reference sequence). The CDR3 DNA reads as TGTGCCAGCAGTTTATTCGGGTCCTCCAACACTGAAGCTTTCTTT. Its translation: CASSLFGSSNTEAFF.

This clonotype was detected a few times. This chain connects TRBV3-1 to TRBJ2-7, with TRBD2 matching over 7 bases. V lost 0 bases and J lost 13; bases outside the gene matches: 6. The germline V gene has CDR1 LGHDT and CDR2 YNNKEL (reference sequence). CDR3 length: 12 residues. CDR3 in amino acids: CASSQDGGLEYF. The CDR3 region has the DNA TGTGCCAGCAGCCAAGATGGTGGACTAGAATACTTC.

Within the sample, this clonotype is medium-sized. V gene TRBV29-1 combines with J gene TRBJ1-1, with D unclear. The germline V and J ends were trimmed by 8 bases and 3 bases, with 10 bases remaining between them. Per the germline V gene, CDR1 is SQVTM and CDR2 is ANQGSEA. This CDR3 is built from 11 residues. CDR3 sequence reads: CSPGGYTEAFF. CDR3 DNA sequence: TGCAGCCCGGGTGGTTACACTGAAGCTTTCTTT.

As to this clonotype: A much larger clone differs from this one at a single base, so this may be a read error. The V call is TRBV6-5, the J call TRBJ1-2, with D perhaps TRBD1 (5 bases). There are 13 residues in the CDR3. CDR1 is MNHEY and CDR2 is SVGAGI in the germline V gene. The CDR3 here is CASSLGTTHGCTF. The DNA for the CDR3 is TGTGCCAGCAGTTTAGGGACGACGCACGGCTGCACCTTC.

This clonotype has more than one count but fewer than ten. The chain uses TRBV7-6 and TRBJ2-2; 10 bases are a match to TRBD2. This CDR3 is 16 amino acids long. The V and J ends lost 1 base and 1 base, in that order; junction bases with no gene match: 0. Per germline, CDR1 SGHVS and CDR2 FNYEAQ. Here the CDR3 reads CASSLVAGGNTGELFF. The CDR3 DNA reads TGTGCCAGCAGCTTAGTAGCGGGGGGGAACACCGGGGAGCTGTTTTTT.

Only a few counts were recorded for this clonotype. The chain is built from TRBV6-5 and TRBJ1-1, with D possibly being TRBD1 (5 bases). Germline V CDR1 and CDR2: MNHEY, SVGAGI. The CDR3 has 15 residues. The ends were cut back, 0 bases at V and 0 bases at J, with 8 bases in the middle. CDR3 sequence: CASSYSGPLNTEAFF. For the CDR3, the DNA is TGTGCCAGCAGTTACTCGGGGCCCCTGAACACTGAAGCTTTCTTT.

In its sample, this clonotype was seen many times. The CDR3 DNA reads TGTGCCACCAGTGATTCTCGACTAGCGGGCACCGGGGAGCTGTTTTTT. It codes for CATSDSRLAGTGELFF. This chain joins TRBV24-1 and TRBJ2-2, with 10 nucleotides matching TRBD2. Trimming took 2 bases from V and 4 from J; bases not matched to a gene: 3. Germline V lookup: CDR1 KGHDR, CDR2 SFDVKD. This CDR3 spans 16 amino acids.

This clonotype was picked up a small number of times. The chain joins TRBV20-1 to TRBJ2-1; weak D call: TRBD2 (6 bases). Trimming shortened V by 6 bases and J by 4 bases, and 10 bases separated the two germline ends. This CDR3 region has 12 residues. The germline V gene encodes CDR1 DFQATT and CDR2 SNEGSKA (reference sequence). The CDR3 protein is CSAGTDYNEQFF. The CDR3 DNA follows: TGCAGTGCCGGGACTGATTACAATGAGCAGTTCTTC.

This clonotype has only a few counts. The rearrangement links TRBV19 to TRBJ2-1, with TRBD1 matching over 7 bases. CDR1 is LNHDA and CDR2 is SQIVND in the germline V gene (reference sequence). The J segment lost 8 bases and the V segment lost 6 bases, leaving 4 bases of the junction unmatched. The CDR3 is 12 residues long. CDR3 bases: TGTGCCAGTAGACAACAGGGGTATGAGCAGTTCTTC. This gives the protein CASRQQGYEQFF.

Points on this clonotype: One end of the junction fails to match germline, which may point to a read error. This chain connects TRBV30 to TRBJ2-6, with D tentatively TRBD1 (5 bases). The CDR3 loop spans 16 amino acids. CDR1 and CDR2 (germline): GTSNPN, SVGIG (reference sequence). CDR3 nucleotide sequence: TGTGCCTGGGGAATGCATGGGGCCTCTGGGGCCAACATCCTGACTTTC. It encodes CAWGMHGASGANILTF.

This clonotype was seen only a few times. The rearrangement uses TRBV10-3 and TRBJ1-2; 11 bases match TRBD1. V lost 4 bases, J lost 2 bases, and 3 bases stayed unmatched. Looked up from germline, CDR1 is ENHRY and CDR2 is SYGVKD. The CDR3 extends over 15 amino acids. The CDR3 nucleotides read TGTGCCATCAGTGCGGACAGGGGGCACAACTATGGCTACACCTTC. It specifies CAISADRGHNYGYTF.

The CDR3 nucleotides are TGCGCCAGCAGCCGGGACATCAGGAATTCACCCCTCCACTTT. Translated, it gives CASSRDIRNSPLHF. This sequence joins TRBV5-1 and TRBJ1-6; possibly TRBD1 for D (6 bases). Germline CDR1 is SGHRS and CDR2 is YFSETQ. The CDR3 runs 14 residues. V was clipped by 4 bases and J by 7 bases, with 12 bases between them. Supplemented by reference TRBV5-1 and TRBJ1-6, the full variable domain reads KAGVTQTPRYLIKTRGQQVTLSCSPISGHRSVSWYQQTPGQGLQFLFEYFSETQRNKGNFPGRFSGRQFSNSRSEMNVSTLELGDSALYLCASSRDIRNSPLHFGNGTRLTVT.

The rearrangement links TRBV9 to TRBJ2-2; D uncertain. Trimming shortened V by 2 bases and J by 2 bases, and 10 bases separated the two germline ends. The germline V gene encodes CDR1 SGDLS and CDR2 YYNGEE. The CDR3 is 15 amino acids. CDR3 sequence: CASSVNPGNTGELFF. CDR3 bases: TGTGCCAGCAGCGTTAACCCCGGAAACACCGGGGAGCTGTTTTTT. Full variable domain (outside the CDR3, taken from reference TRBV9 and TRBJ2-2): DSGVTQTPKHLITATGQRVTLRCSPRSGDLSVYWYQQSLDQGLQFLIQYYNGEERAKGNILERFSAQQFPDLHSELNLSSLELGDSALYFCASSVNPGNTGELFFGEGSRLTVL.